Listed here are 9 T cell receptor beta chains from one sample, sequenced in a study of vaccination effects on CD4 cells after COVID-19. The method was immunoSEQ multiplex PCR; TCRdb's version includes in-frame clones alone and lacks a portion of them. The sample carries some 69,000 clones, around 70% recorded once. It was after roughly 11 days of culture that CD4+ T cells were isolated. All study participants received two doses of BNT162b2 or mRNA-1273 vaccine. These receptors have no known antigen. This specimen consisted of CD4+ T cells from PBMCs cultured without peptide, obtained after COVID-19 vaccination. Receptor source: a human donor who received a COVID-19 vaccine.

The genes are TRBV2 and TRBJ2-3; D is uncertain. V shed 6 bases and J shed 2 bases, with 18 bases lying between them. CDR3 length equals 16 residues. Looked up from germline, CDR1 is SNHLY and CDR2 is FYNNEI. For the CDR3, the DNA is TGTGCCAGCAGGCGTGGGGTTCACAGTTCCACAGATACGCAGTATTTT. Protein: CASRRGVHSSTDTQYF.

The table lists this clone with a few counts. The gene calls are TRBV18 and TRBJ1-3; D is ambiguous. V shed 0 bases and J shed 0 bases, with 6 bases lying between them. The CDR3 is 15 amino acids. Per germline, CDR1 KGHSH and CDR2 LQKENI. The CDR3 loop is CASSPPGPSGNTIYF. The CDR3 bases are TGTGCCAGCTCACCACCAGGCCCCTCTGGAAACACCATATATTTT.

This clone was observed a few times. The chain carries TRBV18 and TRBJ1-4, with a weak D call TRBD1 (6 bases). CDR3 size: 14 residues. V was trimmed by 4 bases and J by 7 bases, leaving 13 bases between them. Germline V gene sequence: CDR1 KGHSH, CDR2 LQKENI. The CDR3 DNA sequence: TGTGCCAGCTCACTCGACAGGTTTGGTGAAAAACTGTTTTTT. Its translation is CASSLDRFGEKLFF. The full variable domain, with the rest looked up from reference TRBV18 and TRBJ1-4, is NAGVMQNPRHLVRRRGQEARLRCSPMKGHSHVYWYRQLPEEGLKFMVYLQKENIIDESGMPKERFSAEFPKEGPSILRIQQVVRGDSAAYFCASSLDRFGEKLFFGSGTQLSVL.

The chain combines TRBV3-1 (or the pseudogene TRBV3-2) with TRBJ2-7; 7 bases agree with TRBD1. J gave up 6 bases and V 5 bases, and 10 bases lay outside the gene matches. The CDR3 contains 14 residues. Germline V gene data show CDR1 as LGHDT and CDR2 as YNNKEL (reference sequence). CDR3 DNA: TGTGCCAGCAGCTCACATCCGACAGGGCGCGAGCAGTACGTC. Its translation: CASSSHPTGREQYV.

The chain employs TRBV29-1 and TRBJ2-3; the D gene is possibly TRBD2 (6 bases). Between the trimmed V and J ends, which lost 7 bases and 4 bases, there was a span of 18 bases. The CDR3 is 14 amino acids. Looked up from germline, CDR1 is SQVTM and CDR2 is ANQGSEA. The DNA of the CDR3 is TGCAGCGCCGGGGCGGCGGGGAACTCAGATACGCAGTATTTT. It encodes CSAGAAGNSDTQYF.

This sequence joins TRBV7-2 and TRBJ1-1, with TRBD1 matching 9 bases. The ends lost 1 base at V and 5 bases at J; junction bases unmatched: 8. This CDR3 contains 16 residues. Germline V gives CDR1 SGHTA, CDR2 FQGNSA. The CDR3 reads CASSLGRDRAGTEAFF. The CDR3 coding sequence is TGTGCCAGCAGCTTAGGTAGGGACAGGGCGGGGACTGAAGCTTTCTTT. Full variable domain (outside the CDR3, taken from reference TRBV7-2 and TRBJ1-1): GAGVSQSPSNKVTEKGKDVELRCDPISGHTALYWYRQSLGQGLEFLIYFQGNSAPDKSGLPSDRFSAERTGGSVSTLTIQRTQQEDSAVYLCASSLGRDRAGTEAFFGQGTRLTVV.

The V call is TRBV7-2, the J call TRBJ1-1, with D tentatively TRBD1 (5 bases). The germline V gene has CDR1 SGHTA and CDR2 FQGNSA. The germline V and J ends were trimmed by 4 bases and 0 bases, with 12 bases remaining between them. The CDR3 is made up of 15 amino acids. The CDR3: CASSSRQNLNTEAFF. Written as DNA, the CDR3 is TGTGCCAGCAGCTCTCGACAGAACTTGAACACTGAAGCTTTCTTT.

V and J are TRBV19 and TRBJ1-2, with 9 bases fitting TRBD1. Germline loops: CDR1 LNHDA, CDR2 SQIVND (reference sequence). The CDR3 contains 14 residues. V lost 5 bases and J lost 6; bases outside the gene matches: 7. The CDR3, as DNA: TGTGCCAGTAGTGAGGGACAGGGCCGCCATGGCTACACCTTC. Translating it yields CASSEGQGRHGYTF.

This clone was found a few times. CDR3 residues: CASKRGDGPQHF. The CDR3 DNA reads as TGTGCCAGCAAACGGGGGGACGGACCCCAGCATTTT. V and J are TRBV6-5 and TRBJ1-5, with D maybe TRBD1 (5 bases). CDR3 length: 12 residues. CDR1 is MNHEY and CDR2 is SVGAGI in the germline V gene. V was clipped by 7 bases and J by 10 bases, with 14 bases between them.